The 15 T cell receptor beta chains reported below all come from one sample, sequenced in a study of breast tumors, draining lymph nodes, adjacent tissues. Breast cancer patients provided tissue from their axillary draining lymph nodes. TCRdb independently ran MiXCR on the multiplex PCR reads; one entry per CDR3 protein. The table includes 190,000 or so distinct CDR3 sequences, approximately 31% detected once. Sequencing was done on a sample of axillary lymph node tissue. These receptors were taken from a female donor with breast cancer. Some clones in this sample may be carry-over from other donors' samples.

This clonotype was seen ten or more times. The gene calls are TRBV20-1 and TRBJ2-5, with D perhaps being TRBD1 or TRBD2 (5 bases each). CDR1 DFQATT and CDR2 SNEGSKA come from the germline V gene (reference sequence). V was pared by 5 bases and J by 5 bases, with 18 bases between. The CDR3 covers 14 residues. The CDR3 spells CSAGHRPGGETQYF. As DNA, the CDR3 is TGCAGTGCTGGACATAGACCAGGCGGGGAGACCCAGTACTTC.

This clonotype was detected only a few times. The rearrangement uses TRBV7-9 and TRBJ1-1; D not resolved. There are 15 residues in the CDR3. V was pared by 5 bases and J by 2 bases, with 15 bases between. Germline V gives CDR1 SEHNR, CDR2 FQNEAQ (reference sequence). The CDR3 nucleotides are TGTGCCAGCAGCCCGGCGGGTGGGGTTAACACTGAAGCTTTCTTT. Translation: CASSPAGGVNTEAFF.

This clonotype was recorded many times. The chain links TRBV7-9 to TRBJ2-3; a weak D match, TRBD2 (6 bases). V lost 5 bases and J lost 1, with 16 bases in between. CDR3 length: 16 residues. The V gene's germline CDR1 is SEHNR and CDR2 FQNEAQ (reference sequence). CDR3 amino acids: CASSTTSGPRTDTQYF. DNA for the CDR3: TGTGCCAGCAGCACGACTAGTGGTCCTCGCACAGATACGCAGTATTTT.

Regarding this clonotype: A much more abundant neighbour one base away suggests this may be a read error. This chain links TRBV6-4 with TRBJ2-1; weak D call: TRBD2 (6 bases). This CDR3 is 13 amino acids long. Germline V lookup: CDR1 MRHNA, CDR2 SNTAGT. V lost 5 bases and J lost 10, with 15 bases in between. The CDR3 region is CASSQEGMNEQFF. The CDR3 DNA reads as TGTGCCAGCAGTCAGGAGGGGATGAACGAGCAGTTCTTC.

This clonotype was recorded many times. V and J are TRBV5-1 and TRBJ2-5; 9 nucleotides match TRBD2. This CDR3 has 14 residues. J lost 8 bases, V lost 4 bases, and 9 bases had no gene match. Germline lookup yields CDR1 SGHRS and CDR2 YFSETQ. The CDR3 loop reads CASSRLAAGDTQYF. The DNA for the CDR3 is TGCGCCAGCAGCCGACTAGCGGCGGGTGACACCCAGTACTTC. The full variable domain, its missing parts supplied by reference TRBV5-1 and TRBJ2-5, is KAGVTQTPRYLIKTRGQQVTLSCSPISGHRSVSWYQQTPGQGLQFLFEYFSETQRNKGNFPGRFSGRQFSNSRSEMNVSTLELGDSALYLCASSRLAAGDTQYFGPGTRLLVL.

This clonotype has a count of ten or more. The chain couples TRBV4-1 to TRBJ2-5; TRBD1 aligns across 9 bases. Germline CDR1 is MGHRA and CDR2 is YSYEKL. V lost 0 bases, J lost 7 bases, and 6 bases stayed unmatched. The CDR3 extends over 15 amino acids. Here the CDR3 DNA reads TGCGCCAGCAGCCAAGATGGGACAGGGCGGGCGACCCAGTACTTC. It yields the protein CASSQDGTGRATQYF.

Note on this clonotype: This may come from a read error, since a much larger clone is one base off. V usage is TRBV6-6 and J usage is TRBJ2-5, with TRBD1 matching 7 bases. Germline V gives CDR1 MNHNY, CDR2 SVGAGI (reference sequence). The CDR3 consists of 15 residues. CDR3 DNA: TGTGCCAGCACCAGGGGGATTGGGTACCAAGAGACCCGGTACTTC. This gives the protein CASTRGIGYQETRYF.

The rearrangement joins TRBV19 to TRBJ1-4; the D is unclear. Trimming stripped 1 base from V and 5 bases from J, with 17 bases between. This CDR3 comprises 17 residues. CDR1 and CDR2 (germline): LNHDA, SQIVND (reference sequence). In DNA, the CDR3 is TGTGCCAGTAGTATAGTGGGGAAACTCCTAGGAAATGAAAAACTGTTTTTT. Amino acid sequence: CASSIVGKLLGNEKLFF.

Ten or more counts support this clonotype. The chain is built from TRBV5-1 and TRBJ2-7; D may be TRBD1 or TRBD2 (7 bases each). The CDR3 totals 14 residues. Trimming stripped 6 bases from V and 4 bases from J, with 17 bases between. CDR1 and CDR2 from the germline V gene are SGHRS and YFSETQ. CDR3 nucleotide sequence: TGCGCCAGCAAGCGGGACAGCGCTTCTTACGAGCAGTACTTC. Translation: CASKRDSASYEQYF.

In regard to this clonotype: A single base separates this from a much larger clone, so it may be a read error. DNA of the CDR3: TGTGCCAGCGGTTACTGGGGGGAGCTGTTTTTT. It yields the protein CASGYWGELFF. The chain carries TRBV6-2 or TRBV6-3 and TRBJ2-2; D gene uncertain. Germline CDR1 reads MNHEY; CDR2 reads SVGEGT. The length of the CDR3 is 11 residues.

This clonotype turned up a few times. CDR3 residues: CASSIGNTEAFF. CDR3 nucleotides: TGTGCCAGTAGTATAGGGAACACTGAAGCTTTCTTT. The rearrangement links TRBV19 to TRBJ1-1, with D unclear. This CDR3 contains 12 residues. The germline gives CDR1 LNHDA, CDR2 SQIVND (reference sequence). Trimming cost V 1 base and J 1 base, with 1 base left between them.

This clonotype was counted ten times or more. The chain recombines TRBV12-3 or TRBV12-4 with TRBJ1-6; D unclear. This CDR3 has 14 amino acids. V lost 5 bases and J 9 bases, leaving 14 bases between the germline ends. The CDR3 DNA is TGTGCCAGCAGTCCCGACCCAAGGAGTTCACCCCTCCACTTT. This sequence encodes CASSPDPRSSPLHF.

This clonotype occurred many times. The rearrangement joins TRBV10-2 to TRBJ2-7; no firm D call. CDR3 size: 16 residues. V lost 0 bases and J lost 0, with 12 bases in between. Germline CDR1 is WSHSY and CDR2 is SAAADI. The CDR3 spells CASSESDLTSSYEQYF. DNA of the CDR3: TGCGCCAGCAGTGAGTCCGACCTCACGAGCTCCTACGAGCAGTACTTC.

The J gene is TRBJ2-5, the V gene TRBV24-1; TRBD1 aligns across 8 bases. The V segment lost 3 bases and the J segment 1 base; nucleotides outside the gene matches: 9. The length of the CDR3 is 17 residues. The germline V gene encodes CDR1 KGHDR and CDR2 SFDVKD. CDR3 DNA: TGTGCCACCAGTGATCCCTACAGGGGGACTGCCCAAGAGACCCAGTACTTC. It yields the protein CATSDPYRGTAQETQYF.

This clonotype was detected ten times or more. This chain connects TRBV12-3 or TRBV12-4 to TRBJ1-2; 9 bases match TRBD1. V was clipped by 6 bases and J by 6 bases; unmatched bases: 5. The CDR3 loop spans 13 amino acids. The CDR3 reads CASRMGQGHGYTF. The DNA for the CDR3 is TGTGCCAGCAGGATGGGACAGGGACATGGCTACACCTTC.